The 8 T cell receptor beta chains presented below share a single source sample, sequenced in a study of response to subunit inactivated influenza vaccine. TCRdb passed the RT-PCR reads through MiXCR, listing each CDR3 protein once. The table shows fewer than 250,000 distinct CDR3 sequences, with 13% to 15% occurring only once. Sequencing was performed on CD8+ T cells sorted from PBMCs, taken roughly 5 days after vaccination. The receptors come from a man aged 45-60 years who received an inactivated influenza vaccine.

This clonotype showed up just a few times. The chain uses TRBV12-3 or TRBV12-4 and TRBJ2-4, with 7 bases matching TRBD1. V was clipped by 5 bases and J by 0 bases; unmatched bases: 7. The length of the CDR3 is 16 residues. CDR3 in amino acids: CASSPNTGVAKNIQYF. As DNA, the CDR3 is TGTGCCAGCAGTCCCAACACAGGGGTAGCCAAAAACATTCAGTACTTC.

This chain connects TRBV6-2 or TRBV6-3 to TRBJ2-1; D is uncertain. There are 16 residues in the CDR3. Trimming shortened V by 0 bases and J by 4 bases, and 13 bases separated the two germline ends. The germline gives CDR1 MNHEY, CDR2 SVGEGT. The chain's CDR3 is CASSYSGPRAYNEQFF. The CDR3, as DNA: TGTGCCAGCAGTTACTCCGGGCCACGGGCGTACAATGAGCAGTTCTTC.

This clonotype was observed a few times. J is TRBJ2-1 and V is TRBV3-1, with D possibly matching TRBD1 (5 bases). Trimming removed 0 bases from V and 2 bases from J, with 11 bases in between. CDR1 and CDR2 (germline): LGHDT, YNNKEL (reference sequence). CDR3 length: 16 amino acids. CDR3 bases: TGTGCCAGCAGCCAAGATCTGCAGGGTGCCTACAATGAGCAGTTCTTC. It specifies CASSQDLQGAYNEQFF.

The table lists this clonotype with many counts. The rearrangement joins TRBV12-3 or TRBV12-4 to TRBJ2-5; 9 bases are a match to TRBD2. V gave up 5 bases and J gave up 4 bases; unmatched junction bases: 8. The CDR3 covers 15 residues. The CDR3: CASSEGTSSGETQYF. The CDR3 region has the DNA TGTGCCAGCAGTGAAGGGACTAGCTCGGGAGAGACCCAGTACTTC.

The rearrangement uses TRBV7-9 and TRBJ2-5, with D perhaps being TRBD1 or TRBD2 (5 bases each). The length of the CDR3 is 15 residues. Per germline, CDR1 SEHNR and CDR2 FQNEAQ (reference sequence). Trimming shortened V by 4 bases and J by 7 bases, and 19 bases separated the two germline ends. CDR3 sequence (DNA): TGTGCCAGCAGCTATCCGGGACCCTCGGCTCGGACCCAGTACTTC. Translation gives CASSYPGPSARTQYF.

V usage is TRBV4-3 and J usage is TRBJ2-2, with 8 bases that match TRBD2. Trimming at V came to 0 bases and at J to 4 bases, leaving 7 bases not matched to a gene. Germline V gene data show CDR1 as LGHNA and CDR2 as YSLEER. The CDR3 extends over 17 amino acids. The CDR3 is CASSQDFSGAATGELFF. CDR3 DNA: TGCGCCAGCAGCCAAGATTTTAGCGGGGCGGCCACCGGGGAGCTGTTTTTT.

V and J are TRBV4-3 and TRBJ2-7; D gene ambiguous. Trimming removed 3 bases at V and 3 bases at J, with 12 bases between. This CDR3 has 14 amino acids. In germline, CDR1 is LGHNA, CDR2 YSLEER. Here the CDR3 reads CASSQGIQGYEQYF. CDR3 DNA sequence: TGCGCCAGCAGCCAGGGAATCCAAGGCTACGAGCAGTACTTC.

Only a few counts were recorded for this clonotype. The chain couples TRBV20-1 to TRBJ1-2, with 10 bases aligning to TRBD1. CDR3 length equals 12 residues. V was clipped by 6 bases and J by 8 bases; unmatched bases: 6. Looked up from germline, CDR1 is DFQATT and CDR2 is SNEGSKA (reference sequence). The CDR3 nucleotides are TGCAGTGCGAGACAGGGGGCTGGGGGCTACACCTTC. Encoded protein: CSARQGAGGYTF.